This TCR beta chain derives from a study of blood T cell repertoires in COVID-19. Study details: Acute and convalescent COVID-19 specimens originated in the United States, Italy and Spain.

Trimming shortened V by 3 bases and J by 6 bases, and 17 bases separated the two germline ends. This CDR3 is 16 amino acids long. Germline V lookup: CDR1 SNHLY, CDR2 FYNNEI. Libraries were prepared by immunoSEQ multiplex PCR; TCRdb keeps only in-frame clonotypes and omits some of them. The sample lists roughly 100,000 clones; more than 75% were seen once. The receptor comes from a man aged 55 to 70 with acute or convalescent COVID-19. The sample consisted of peripheral blood. The chain combines TRBV2 with TRBJ1-4, with TRBD1 as a possible D gene (5 bases). The CDR3 DNA reads TGTGCCAGCAGTGACGGGCAGGGTGAAAGGGATGAAAAACTGTTTTTT. Translated: CASSDGQGERDEKLFF.